The clone carrying this T cell receptor beta chain has a handful of counts. Its antigen remains unknown. The entry originates in a study of OX40 agonist ivuxolimab in advanced cancers. Study at large: Treatment received earlier with anti-PD-1, anti-PD-L1 or anti-CTLA-4 agents was allowed, and 40% had some. Three patients had partial responses: one hepatocellular carcinoma, two cutaneous melanoma. Study-wide results and limits: Low clonal expansion, among the lowest seen, marked partial responders at 0.1-3.0 mg/kg. Expanded clones tended on average to be more numerous among CD8+ T cells than CD4+.

Assay: immunoSEQ multiplex PCR; the TCRdb copy retains only in-frame clones and omits some. The sample lists about 14,000 clones, under 85% seen once, with around a third in the top ten. The junction had 17 bases not matched to a gene; V was cut back by 4 bases and J by 5 bases. The V gene's germline CDR1 is SQVTM and CDR2 ANQGSEA. The CDR3 is 16 amino acids. This specimen was CD4+ or CD8+ T cells sorted from blood, taken in a trial of the OX40 agonist ivuxolimab. J is TRBJ2-7 and V is TRBV29-1; TRBD2 aligns across 7 bases. This TCR was recovered from an adult with an advanced solid tumor such as melanoma, head and neck, liver or kidney cancer. The CDR3 sequence: CSVVAGGAGYPNEQYF. In DNA form, the CDR3 reads TGCAGCGTTGTGGCGGGCGGAGCGGGATACCCCAACGAGCAGTACTTC.